These T cell receptor beta chains were read from a single sample in a study of post-analysis software for immune sequencing data. MiXCR, applied by TCRdb to the PCR reads, yields one record per CDR3 protein. In the table there are about 680,000 distinct CDR3 sequences, roughly three fifths of which are singletons. The sample comprised blood. Receptors were obtained from a girl aged 2 to 10 with multiple sclerosis. The CDR3 runs from the conserved cysteine through the conserved F or W. The D gene is left open where the match is weak. Clone size is stated in some rows and not others, as once, few, many or a class when expanded.

CDR3	DNA	J	V	size	D
CASSLTDSAQETQYF	TGCGCCAGCAGCTTGACTGACAGTGCACAAGAGACCCAGTACTTC	TRBJ2-5	TRBV5-1	NA	NA
CASSPYLTTGEQYF	TGTGCCAGCAGTCCCTACTTGACTACGGGGGAGCAGTACTTC	TRBJ2-4	TRBV28	NA	NA
CASREPSAGGYTF	TGTGCCAGCAGAGAACCCAGTGCTGGTGGCTACACCTTC	TRBJ1-2	TRBV6-2/TRBV6-3	NA	NA
CSVEELTSGRLPEQFF	TGCAGCGTTGAAGAGCTGACTAGCGGGAGGCTCCCTGAGCAGTTCTTC	TRBJ2-1	TRBV29-1	few	TRBD2
CSASGLGYNEQFF	TGCAGTGCCTCGGGACTGGGATACAATGAGCAGTTCTTC	TRBJ2-1	TRBV20-1	few	NA
CAIKTLADGGEQYF	TGTGCCATCAAGACCCTAGCGGACGGGGGCGAGCAGTACTTC	TRBJ2-7	TRBV10-3	NA	TRBD2
CASSWASGSRYEQYF	TGCGCCAGCAGCTGGGCTAGCGGGAGTCGCTACGAGCAGTACTTC	TRBJ2-7	TRBV5-1	few	TRBD2
CASTPGGHKSTDTQYF	TGTGCCAGCACCCCTGGAGGACACAAGAGCACAGATACGCAGTATTTT	TRBJ2-3	TRBV12-3/TRBV12-4	NA	NA
CASSWGQGKNTEAFF	TGCGCCAGCAGCTGGGGACAGGGCAAGAACACTGAAGCTTTCTTT	TRBJ1-1	TRBV5-1	NA	TRBD1
CATRVGPPLGDIQYF	TGTGCCACCCGGGTGGGGCCCCCGCTCGGGGACATTCAGTACTTC	TRBJ2-4	TRBV6-1	NA	NA
CASKIGGANSPLHF	TGTGCCAGCAAAATTGGTGGTGCGAATTCACCCCTCCACTTT	TRBJ1-6	TRBV6-5	NA	NA
CASSEYGGGESSYEQYF	TGTGCCAGCAGTGAATACGGAGGGGGGGAGAGCTCCTACGAGCAGTACTTC	TRBJ2-7	TRBV25-1	NA	NA
CSAPLDGVYGYTF	TGCAGTGCCCCCTTGGACGGCGTCTATGGCTACACCTTC	TRBJ1-2	TRBV20-1	NA	NA
CASSQTGDEQYF	TGTGCCAGCAGCCAGACAGGGGACGAGCAGTACTTC	TRBJ2-7	TRBV7-9	many	TRBD1
CASSHGTGGYEQYF	TGTGCCAGCAGCCACGGGACAGGGGGCTACGAGCAGTACTTC	TRBJ2-7	TRBV14	NA	TRBD1
CASSPHDIQYF	TGTGCCAGCAGTCCCCATGACATTCAGTACTTC	TRBJ2-4	TRBV12-3/TRBV12-4	NA	NA
CASSGYSLGGKGLYNEQFF	TGCGCCAGCAGCGGATACTCCCTGGGGGGGAAAGGGTTGTACAATGAGCAGTTCTTC	TRBJ2-1	TRBV5-1	NA	TRBD2
CASSPGLAGGPDRELFF	TGCGCCAGCAGCCCGGGACTAGCGGGGGGGCCGGACCGGGAGCTGTTTTTT	TRBJ2-2	TRBV5-1	once	TRBD2
CASSEVSGDGQPQHF	TGTGCCAGCAGTGAAGTGTCCGGGGATGGGCAGCCCCAGCATTTT	TRBJ1-5	TRBV2	NA	NA
CASSYSGVHTQETQYF	TGTGCCAGCAGTTACTCGGGGGTCCATACCCAAGAGACCCAGTACTTC	TRBJ2-5	TRBV6-5	NA	NA
CSVEKVEKLFF	TGCAGCGTGGAAAAGGTTGAAAAACTGTTTTTT	TRBJ1-4	TRBV29-1	once	NA
CASIQGGVAKNIQYF	TGTGCCAGCATTCAGGGTGGAGTGGCCAAAAACATTCAGTACTTC	TRBJ2-4	TRBV28	once	NA
CSARGGDNYGYTF	TGCAGTGCTAGGGGAGGGGACAACTATGGCTACACCTTC	TRBJ1-2	TRBV20-1	few	NA
CSAKREPTTNEKLFF	TGCAGTGCAAAACGGGAACCTACAACTAATGAAAAACTGTTTTTT	TRBJ1-4	TRBV20-1	NA	NA
CASSLSAGGRVSPLHF	TGTGCCAGCAGTTTATCAGCCGGGGGGCGGGTCTCACCCCTCCACTTT	TRBJ1-6	TRBV27	once	NA
CASTLRNTGELFF	TGTGCCAGCACCCTTAGGAACACCGGGGAGCTGTTTTTT	TRBJ2-2	TRBV6-6	few	NA